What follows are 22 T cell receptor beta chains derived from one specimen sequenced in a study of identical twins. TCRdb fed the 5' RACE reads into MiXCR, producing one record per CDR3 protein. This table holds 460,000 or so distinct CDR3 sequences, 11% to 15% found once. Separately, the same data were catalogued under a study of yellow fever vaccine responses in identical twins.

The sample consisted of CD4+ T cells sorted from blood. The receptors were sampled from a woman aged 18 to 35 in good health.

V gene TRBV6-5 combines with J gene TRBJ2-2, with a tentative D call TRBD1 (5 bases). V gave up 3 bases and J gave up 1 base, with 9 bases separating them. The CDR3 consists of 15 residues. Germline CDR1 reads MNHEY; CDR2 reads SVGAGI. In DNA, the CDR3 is TGTGCCAGCAGTTATTGGGGCGGGAACACCGGGGAGCTGTTTTTT. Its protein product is CASSYWGGNTGELFF.

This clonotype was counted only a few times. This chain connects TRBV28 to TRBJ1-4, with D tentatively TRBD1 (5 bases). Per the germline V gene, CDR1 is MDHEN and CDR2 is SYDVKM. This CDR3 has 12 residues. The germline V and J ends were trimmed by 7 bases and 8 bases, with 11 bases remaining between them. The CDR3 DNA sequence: TGTGCCAGCAACCAGGGTCAGGAAAAACTGTTTTTT. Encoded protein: CASNQGQEKLFF.

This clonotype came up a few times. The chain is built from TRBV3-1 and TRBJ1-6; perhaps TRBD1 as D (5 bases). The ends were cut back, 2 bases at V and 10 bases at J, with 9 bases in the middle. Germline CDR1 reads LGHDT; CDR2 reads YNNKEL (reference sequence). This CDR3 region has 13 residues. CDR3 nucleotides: TGTGCCAGCAGCCAACTGGGGGTATCACCCCTCCACTTT. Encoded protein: CASSQLGVSPLHF.

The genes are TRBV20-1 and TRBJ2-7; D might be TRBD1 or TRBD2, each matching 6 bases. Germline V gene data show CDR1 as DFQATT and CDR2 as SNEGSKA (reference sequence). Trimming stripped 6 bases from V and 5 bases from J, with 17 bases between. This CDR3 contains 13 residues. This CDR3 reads CSAGPGGGDEQYF. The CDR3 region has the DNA TGCAGTGCCGGACCCGGGGGCGGGGACGAGCAGTACTTC.

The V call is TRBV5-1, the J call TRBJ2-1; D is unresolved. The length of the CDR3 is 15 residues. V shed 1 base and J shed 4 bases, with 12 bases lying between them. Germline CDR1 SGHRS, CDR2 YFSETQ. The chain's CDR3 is CASSLRRVGYNEQFF. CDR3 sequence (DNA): TGCGCCAGCAGCTTGCGAAGGGTAGGGTACAATGAGCAGTTCTTC.

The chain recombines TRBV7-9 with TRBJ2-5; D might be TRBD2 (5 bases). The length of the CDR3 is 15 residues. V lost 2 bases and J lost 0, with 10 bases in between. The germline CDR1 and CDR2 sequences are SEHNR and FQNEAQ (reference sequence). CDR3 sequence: CASSLLSGYQETQYF. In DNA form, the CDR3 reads TGTGCCAGCAGCTTACTGTCGGGATACCAAGAGACCCAGTACTTC.

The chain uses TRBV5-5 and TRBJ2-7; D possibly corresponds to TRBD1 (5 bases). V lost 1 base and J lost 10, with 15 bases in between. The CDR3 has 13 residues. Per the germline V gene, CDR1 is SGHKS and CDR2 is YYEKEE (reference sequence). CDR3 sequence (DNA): TGTGCCAGCAGCTTGTCTATGGGGCGCCCACAGTACTTC. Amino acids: CASSLSMGRPQYF.

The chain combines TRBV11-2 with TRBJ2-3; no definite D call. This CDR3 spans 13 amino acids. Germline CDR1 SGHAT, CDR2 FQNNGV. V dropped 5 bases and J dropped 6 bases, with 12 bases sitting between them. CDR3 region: CASSPINVDTQYF. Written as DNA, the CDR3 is TGTGCCAGCAGCCCCATCAACGTTGATACGCAGTATTTT.

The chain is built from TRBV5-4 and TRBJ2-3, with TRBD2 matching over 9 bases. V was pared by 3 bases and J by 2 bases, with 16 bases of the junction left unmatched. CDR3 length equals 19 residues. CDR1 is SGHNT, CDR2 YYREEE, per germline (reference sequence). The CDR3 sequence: CASSSKNLLGTSPTDTQYF. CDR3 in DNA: TGTGCCAGCAGCTCCAAAAACCTCCTCGGGACTAGCCCCACAGATACGCAGTATTTT.

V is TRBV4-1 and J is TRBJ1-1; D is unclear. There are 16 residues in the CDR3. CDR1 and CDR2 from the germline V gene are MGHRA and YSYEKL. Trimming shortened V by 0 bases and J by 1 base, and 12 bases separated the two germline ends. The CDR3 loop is CASSQEKGGWNTEAFF. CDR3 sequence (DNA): TGCGCCAGCAGCCAAGAAAAGGGAGGATGGAACACTGAAGCTTTCTTT.

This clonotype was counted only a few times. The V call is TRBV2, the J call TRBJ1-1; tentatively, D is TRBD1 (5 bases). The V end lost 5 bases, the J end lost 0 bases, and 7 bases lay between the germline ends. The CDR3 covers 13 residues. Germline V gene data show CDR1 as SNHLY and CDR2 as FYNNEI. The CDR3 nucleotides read TGTGCCAGCAGTCAACAGGTGAACACTGAAGCTTTCTTT. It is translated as CASSQQVNTEAFF.

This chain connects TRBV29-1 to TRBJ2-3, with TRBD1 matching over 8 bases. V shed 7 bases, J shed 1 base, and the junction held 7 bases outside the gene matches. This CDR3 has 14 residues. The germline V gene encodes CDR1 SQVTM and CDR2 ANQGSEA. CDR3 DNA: TGCAGCGCCCGACAGGGGATTGGCACAGATACGCAGTATTTT. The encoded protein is CSARQGIGTDTQYF.

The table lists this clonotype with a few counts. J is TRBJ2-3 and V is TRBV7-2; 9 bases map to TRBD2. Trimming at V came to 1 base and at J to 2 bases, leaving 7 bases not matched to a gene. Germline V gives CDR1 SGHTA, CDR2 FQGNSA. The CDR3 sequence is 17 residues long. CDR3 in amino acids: CASSLVLAGSPTDTQYF. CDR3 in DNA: TGTGCCAGCAGCTTAGTGCTAGCGGGGTCCCCCACAGATACGCAGTATTTT.

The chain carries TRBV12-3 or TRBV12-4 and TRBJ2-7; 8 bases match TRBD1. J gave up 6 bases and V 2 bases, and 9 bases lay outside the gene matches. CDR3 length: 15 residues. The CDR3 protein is CASSLLRGQGGEQYF. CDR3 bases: TGTGCCAGCAGTTTATTGCGTGGACAGGGCGGCGAGCAGTACTTC.

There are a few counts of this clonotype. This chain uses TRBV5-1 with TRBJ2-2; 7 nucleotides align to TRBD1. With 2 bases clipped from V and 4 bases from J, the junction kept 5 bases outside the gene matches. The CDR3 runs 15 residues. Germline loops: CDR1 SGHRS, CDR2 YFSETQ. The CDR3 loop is CASSFPGQITGELFF. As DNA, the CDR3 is TGCGCCAGCAGCTTCCCGGGACAGATCACCGGGGAGCTGTTTTTT.

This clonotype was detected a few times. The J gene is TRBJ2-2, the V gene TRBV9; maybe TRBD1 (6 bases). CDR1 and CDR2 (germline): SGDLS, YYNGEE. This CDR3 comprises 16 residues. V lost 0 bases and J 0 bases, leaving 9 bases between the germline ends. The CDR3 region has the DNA TGTGCCAGCAGCGTAGTTCCAGGGGCGAACACCGGGGAGCTGTTTTTT. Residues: CASSVVPGANTGELFF. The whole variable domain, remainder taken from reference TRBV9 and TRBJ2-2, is DSGVTQTPKHLITATGQRVTLRCSPRSGDLSVYWYQQSLDQGLQFLIQYYNGEERAKGNILERFSAQQFPDLHSELNLSSLELGDSALYFCASSVVPGANTGELFFGEGSRLTVL.

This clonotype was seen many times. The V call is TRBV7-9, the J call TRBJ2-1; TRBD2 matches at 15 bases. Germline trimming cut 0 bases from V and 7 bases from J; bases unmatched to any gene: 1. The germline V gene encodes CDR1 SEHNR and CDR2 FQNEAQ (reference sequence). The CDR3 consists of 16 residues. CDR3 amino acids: CASSLAGTSGRNEQFF. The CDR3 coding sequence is TGTGCCAGCAGCTTAGCAGGGACTAGCGGGAGGAATGAGCAGTTCTTC.

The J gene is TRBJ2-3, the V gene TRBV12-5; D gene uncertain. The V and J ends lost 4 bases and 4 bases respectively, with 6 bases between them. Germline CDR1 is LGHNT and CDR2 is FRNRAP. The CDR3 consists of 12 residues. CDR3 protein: CASGSHPDTQYF. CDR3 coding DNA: TGTGCTAGTGGTTCCCATCCAGATACGCAGTATTTT.

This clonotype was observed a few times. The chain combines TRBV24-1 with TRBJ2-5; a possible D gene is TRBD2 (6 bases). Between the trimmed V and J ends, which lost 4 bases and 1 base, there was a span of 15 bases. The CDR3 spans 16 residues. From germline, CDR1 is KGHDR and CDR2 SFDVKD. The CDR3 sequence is CATSDPGAGGQETQYF. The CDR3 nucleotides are TGTGCCACCAGTGACCCCGGAGCCGGGGGCCAAGAGACCCAGTACTTC.

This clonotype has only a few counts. The CDR3 sequence is CASSRPSVGGSYEQYF. The CDR3 nucleotides are TGTGCCAGCAGCCGCCCTAGTGTTGGGGGCTCCTACGAGCAGTACTTC. The chain links TRBV6-1 to TRBJ2-7; D may correspond to TRBD1 or TRBD2 (5 bases each). The CDR3 sequence is 16 residues long. Germline loops: CDR1 MNHNS, CDR2 SASEGT. Deletions cut 6 bases from V and 0 bases from J, with 18 bases between.

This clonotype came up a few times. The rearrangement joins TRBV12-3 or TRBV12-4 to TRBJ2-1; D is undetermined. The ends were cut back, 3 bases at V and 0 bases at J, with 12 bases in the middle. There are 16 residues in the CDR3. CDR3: CASSFWGLSSYNEQFF. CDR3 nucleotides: TGTGCCAGCAGTTTCTGGGGATTAAGCTCCTACAATGAGCAGTTCTTC.

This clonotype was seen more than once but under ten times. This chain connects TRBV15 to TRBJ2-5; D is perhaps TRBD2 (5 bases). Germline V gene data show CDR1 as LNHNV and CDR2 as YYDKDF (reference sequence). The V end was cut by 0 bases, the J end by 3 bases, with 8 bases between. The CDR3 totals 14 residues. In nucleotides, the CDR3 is TGTGCCACCAGCAGAGAGCTAGCAAAAGAGACCCAGTACTTC. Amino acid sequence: CATSRELAKETQYF.